This T cell receptor (beta chain) was obtained from a study of beta chain features in type 1 diabetes. This clone has just a few counts. Antigen: not known. The study's findings and limits: It was among patients, rather than healthy donors, that naive, central memory and Treg TCRB repertoires appeared more similar. People with Type 1 diabetes carried modestly yet significantly shorter TCRB CDR3s in all four CD4+ subsets.

The ends were cut back, 0 bases at V and 2 bases at J, with 12 bases in the middle. The CDR3 runs 15 residues. Germline V gene data show CDR1 as SQVTM and CDR2 as ANQGSEA. Sequencing targeted expressed TCRB transcripts, as all isolated RNA had been reverse transcribed. Profiled with immunoSEQ multiplex PCR; TCRdb holds only in-frame clones, not every one. The data show nearly 350,000 clones, approximately 10% seen once. The sequencing input was central memory CD4+ T cells from blood. V and J are TRBV29-1 and TRBJ2-3, with D maybe TRBD1 (5 bases). This TCR derives from a man aged 25-45 years with type 1 diabetes. CDR3 residues: CSVEDRGGATDTQYF. The CDR3 nucleotides read TGCAGCGTTGAAGATCGCGGTGGGGCCACAGATACGCAGTATTTT.